Reported below is one T cell receptor (beta chain). Antigen unknown. This entry comes from a study of OX40 agonist ivuxolimab in advanced cancers. Across the study: Ivuxolimab is a fully human IgG2 antibody that activates OX40 (CD134). Ivuxolimab, which patients received intravenously every 2 weeks, was dosed at 0.01 to 10 mg/kg.

The CDR3 runs 19 residues. V lost 3 bases and J lost 9; bases outside the gene matches: 16. CDR1 and CDR2 from the germline V gene are SGDLS and YYNGEE. Assay used: immunoSEQ multiplex PCR; TCRdb lists only in-frame clones, some missing. The sample consists of tens of thousands of clones, 75% to 90% of them appearing once. Study-wide findings and caveats: Clonal expansion by week 6 occurred in CD4+ and CD8+ blood T cells (at 0.1 to 3.0 mg/kg).

This specimen consisted of CD4+ or CD8+ T cells sorted from blood, obtained in a trial of the OX40 agonist ivuxolimab. The chain has TRBV9 and TRBJ2-3; 16 positions match TRBD2. This clonotype originated in an adult with an advanced solid tumor such as melanoma, head and neck, liver or kidney cancer. The CDR3 loop reads CASSALMGLAGGGASTQYF. CDR3 DNA: TGTGCCAGCAGCGCTTTGATGGGACTAGCGGGAGGGGGGGCCTCAACGCAGTATTTT.